What follows describes a single TCR beta chain. Profiling relied on immunoSEQ multiplex PCR, and the TCRdb table lists in-frame clones only, not all of them. Among 150,000 or so clones listed, around 90% were seen once. The data belong to a study of T cell responses to AZD1222 COVID-19 vaccine. This CDR3 region has 15 residues. From germline, CDR1 is GTSNPN and CDR2 SVGIG (reference sequence). The sequences come from peripheral blood, collected on day 0 of AZD1222 vaccination. The chain carries TRBV30 and TRBJ1-5; maybe TRBD1 (5 bases). The sequence came from an adult in good health. The CDR3 DNA is TGTGCATCGGCCGGGGCAGGGCCTTTCAATCAGCCCCAGCATTTT. Translating gives CASAGAGPFNQPQHF.